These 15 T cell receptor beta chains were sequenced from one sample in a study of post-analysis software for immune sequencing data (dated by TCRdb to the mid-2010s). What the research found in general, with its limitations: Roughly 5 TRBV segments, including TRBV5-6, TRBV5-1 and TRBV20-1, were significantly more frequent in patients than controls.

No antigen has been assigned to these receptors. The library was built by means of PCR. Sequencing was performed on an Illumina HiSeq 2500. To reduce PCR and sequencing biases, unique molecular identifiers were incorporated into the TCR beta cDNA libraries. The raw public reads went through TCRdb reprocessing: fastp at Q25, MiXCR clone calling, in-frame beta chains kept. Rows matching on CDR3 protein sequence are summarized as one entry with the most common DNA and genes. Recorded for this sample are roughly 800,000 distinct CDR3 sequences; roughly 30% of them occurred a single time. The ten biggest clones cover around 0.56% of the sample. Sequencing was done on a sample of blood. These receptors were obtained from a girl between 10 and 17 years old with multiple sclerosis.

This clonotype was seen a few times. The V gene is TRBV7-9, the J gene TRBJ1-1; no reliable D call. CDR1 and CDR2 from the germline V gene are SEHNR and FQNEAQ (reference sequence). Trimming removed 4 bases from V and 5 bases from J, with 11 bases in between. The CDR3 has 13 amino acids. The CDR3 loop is CASSSRTKTEAFF. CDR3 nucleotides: TGTGCCAGCAGCTCGCGTACCAAGACTGAAGCTTTCTTT.

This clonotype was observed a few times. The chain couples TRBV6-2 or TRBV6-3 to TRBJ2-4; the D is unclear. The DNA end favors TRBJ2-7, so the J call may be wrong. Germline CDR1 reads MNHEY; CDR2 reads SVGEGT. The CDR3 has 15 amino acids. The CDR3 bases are TGTGCCAGCAGTTACTCAAGAGACGGAACCTACGAGCAGTACTTC. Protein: CASSYSRDGTYEQYF.

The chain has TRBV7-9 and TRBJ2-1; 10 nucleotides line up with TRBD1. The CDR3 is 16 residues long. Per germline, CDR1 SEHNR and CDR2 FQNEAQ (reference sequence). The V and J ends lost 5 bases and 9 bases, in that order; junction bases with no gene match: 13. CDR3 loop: CASSPASGTGVGEQFF. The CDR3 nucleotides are TGTGCCAGCAGCCCAGCGTCCGGGACAGGGGTGGGTGAGCAGTTCTTC.

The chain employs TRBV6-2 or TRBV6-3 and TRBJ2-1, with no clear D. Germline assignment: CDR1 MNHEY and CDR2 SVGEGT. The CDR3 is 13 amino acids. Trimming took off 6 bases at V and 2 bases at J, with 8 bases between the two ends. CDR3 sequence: CASSWTPYNEQFF. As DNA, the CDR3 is TGTGCCAGCAGCTGGACCCCCTACAATGAGCAGTTCTTC.

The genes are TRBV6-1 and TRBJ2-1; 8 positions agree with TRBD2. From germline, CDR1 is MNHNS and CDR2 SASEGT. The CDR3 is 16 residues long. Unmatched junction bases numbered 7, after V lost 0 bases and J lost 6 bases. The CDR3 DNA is TGTGCCAGCAGTGAAGCGGGCGGGAGGAGGCGCAATGAGCAGTTCTTC. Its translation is CASSEAGGRRRNEQFF.

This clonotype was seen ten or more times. The chain's CDR3 is CASQRRQYEETQYF. Here the CDR3 DNA reads TGTGCCAGCCAGCGGAGACAGTACGAGGAGACCCAGTACTTC. The chain carries TRBV7-2 and TRBJ2-5, with D possibly called TRBD1 or TRBD2 (5 bases each). Germline-derived CDR1 and CDR2 are SGHTA and FQGNSA. This CDR3 region has 14 residues. The V gene lost 8 bases and the J gene lost 5 bases, with 18 bases spanning the gap.

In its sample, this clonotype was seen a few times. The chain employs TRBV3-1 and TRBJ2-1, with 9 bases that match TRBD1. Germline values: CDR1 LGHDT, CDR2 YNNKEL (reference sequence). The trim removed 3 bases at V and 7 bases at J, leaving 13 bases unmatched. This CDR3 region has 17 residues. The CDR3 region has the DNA TGTGCCAGCAGCCAGAACCACAGGGGGCTCTATTGGAATGAGCAGTTCTTC. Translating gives CASSQNHRGLYWNEQFF.

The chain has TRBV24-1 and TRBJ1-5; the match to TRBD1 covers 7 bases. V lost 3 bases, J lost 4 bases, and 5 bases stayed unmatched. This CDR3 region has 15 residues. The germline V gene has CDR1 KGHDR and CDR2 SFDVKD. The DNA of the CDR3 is TGTGCCACCAGTGATCGGGGACAGAGTAATCAGCCCCAGCATTTT. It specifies CATSDRGQSNQPQHF.

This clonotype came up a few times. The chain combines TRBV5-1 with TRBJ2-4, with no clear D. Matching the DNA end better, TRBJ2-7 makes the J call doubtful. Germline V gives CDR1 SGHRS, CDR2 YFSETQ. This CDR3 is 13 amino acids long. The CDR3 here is CASSPGGVTEQYF. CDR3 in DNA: TGCGCCAGCAGCCCCGGTGGGGTCACCGAGCAGTACTTC.

The CDR3 loop is CASRQGFDNEQFF. The CDR3 DNA is TGTGCCAGCAGACAGGGATTCGACAATGAGCAGTTCTTC. V usage is TRBV6-6 and J usage is TRBJ2-1; a possible D gene is TRBD1 (6 bases). The CDR3 contains 13 residues. CDR1 is MNHNY and CDR2 is SVGAGI in the germline V gene (reference sequence). V was trimmed by 6 bases and J by 5 bases, leaving 11 bases between them.

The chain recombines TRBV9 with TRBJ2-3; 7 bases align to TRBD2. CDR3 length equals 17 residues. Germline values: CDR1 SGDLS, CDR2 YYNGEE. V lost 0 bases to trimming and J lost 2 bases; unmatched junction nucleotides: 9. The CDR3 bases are TGTGCCAGCAGCGTAGAGCCCGGGGGGTACTACACAGATACGCAGTATTTT. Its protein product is CASSVEPGGYYTDTQYF.

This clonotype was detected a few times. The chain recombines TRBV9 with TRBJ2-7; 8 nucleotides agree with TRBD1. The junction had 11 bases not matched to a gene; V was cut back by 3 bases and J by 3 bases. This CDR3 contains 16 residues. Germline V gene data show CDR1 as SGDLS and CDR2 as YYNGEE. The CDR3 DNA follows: TGTGCCAGCAGCGCGACGGACAGGGTTGAGTACTACGAGCAGTACTTC. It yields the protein CASSATDRVEYYEQYF. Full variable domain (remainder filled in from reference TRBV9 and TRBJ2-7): DSGVTQTPKHLITATGQRVTLRCSPRSGDLSVYWYQQSLDQGLQFLIQYYNGEERAKGNILERFSAQQFPDLHSELNLSSLELGDSALYFCASSATDRVEYYEQYFGPGTRLTVT.

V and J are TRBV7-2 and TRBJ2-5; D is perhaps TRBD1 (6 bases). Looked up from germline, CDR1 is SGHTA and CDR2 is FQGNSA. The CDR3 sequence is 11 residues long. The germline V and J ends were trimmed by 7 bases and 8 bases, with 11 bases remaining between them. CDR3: CASNFRGTQYF. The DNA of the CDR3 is TGTGCCAGCAACTTCAGGGGTACCCAGTACTTC.

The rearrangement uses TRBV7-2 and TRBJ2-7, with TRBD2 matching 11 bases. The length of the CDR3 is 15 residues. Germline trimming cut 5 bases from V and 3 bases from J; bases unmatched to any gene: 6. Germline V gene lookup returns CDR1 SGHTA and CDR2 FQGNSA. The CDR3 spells CASSGGLAEFYEQYF. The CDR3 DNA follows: TGTGCCAGCAGCGGGGGACTAGCGGAATTCTACGAGCAGTACTTC.

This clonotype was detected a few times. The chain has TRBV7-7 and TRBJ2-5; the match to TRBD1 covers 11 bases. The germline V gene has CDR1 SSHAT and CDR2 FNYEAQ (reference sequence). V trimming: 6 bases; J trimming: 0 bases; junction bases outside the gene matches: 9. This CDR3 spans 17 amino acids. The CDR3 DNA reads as TGTGCCAGCAGGCCAATTCCGGGACAGGGGGACCAAGAGACCCAGTACTTC. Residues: CASRPIPGQGDQETQYF.